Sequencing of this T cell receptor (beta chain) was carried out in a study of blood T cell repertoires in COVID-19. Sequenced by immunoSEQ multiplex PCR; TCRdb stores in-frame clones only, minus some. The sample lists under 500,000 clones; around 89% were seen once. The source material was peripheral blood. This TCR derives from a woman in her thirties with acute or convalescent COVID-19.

CDR3 region: CASSYRAYSRAHEQYF. Written as DNA, the CDR3 is TGTGCCAGCAGTTATAGAGCCTACTCCAGGGCCCACGAGCAGTACTTC. The genes are TRBV28 and TRBJ2-7; D is perhaps TRBD1 (5 bases). The V gene's germline CDR1 is MDHEN and CDR2 SYDVKM. Trimming took off 4 bases at V and 5 bases at J, with 21 bases between the two ends. The CDR3 is made up of 16 amino acids.